This T cell receptor (beta chain) came from a study of T-cell reconstitution after alpha-beta-depleted transplantation in children. Whole-study results and caveats: Reportedly, alpha-beta T cells present about two months post-transplant originated from several hundred expanded clones of graft origin. T-cell counts and diversity at one year following transplant were attributed mainly to newly produced T cells.

As to this clonotype: What it recognizes is unknown.

Molecular barcoding with unique molecular identifiers was used for the TCRbeta library. TCRdb analysed the PCR reads with MiXCR anew, one entry per CDR3 protein. The table has about 980,000 distinct CDR3 sequences, about 29% seen once. This TCR was sampled from a boy in the first two years of life who had a stem cell transplant for SCID, so the T cells may come from the graft donor. Sequenced material: PBMCs, mostly from graft donor cells, taken 360 days after TCRalphabeta/CD19-depleted stem cell transplant.

The CDR3 reads CASSLTSPGGLAADTQYF. In DNA, the CDR3 is TGTGCCAGCAGCTTAACGTCCCCAGGGGGACTAGCAGCAGATACGCAGTATTTT. This sequence joins TRBV7-3 and TRBJ2-3; 9 bases line up with TRBD2. Trimming at V came to 0 bases and at J to 4 bases, leaving 11 bases not matched to a gene. The CDR3 totals 18 residues. The germline V gene encodes CDR1 SGHTA and CDR2 FQGTGA.